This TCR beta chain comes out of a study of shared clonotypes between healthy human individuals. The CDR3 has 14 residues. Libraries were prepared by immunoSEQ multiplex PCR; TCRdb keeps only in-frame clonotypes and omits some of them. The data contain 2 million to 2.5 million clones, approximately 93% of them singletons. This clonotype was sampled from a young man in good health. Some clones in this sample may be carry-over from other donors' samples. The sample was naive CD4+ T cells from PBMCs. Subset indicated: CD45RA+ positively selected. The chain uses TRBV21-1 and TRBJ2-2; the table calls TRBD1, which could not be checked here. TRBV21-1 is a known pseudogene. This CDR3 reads CAREGALDTGELFF. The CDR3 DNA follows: TGTGCCCGAGAGGGGGCCCTAGACACCGGGGAGCTGTTTTTT.